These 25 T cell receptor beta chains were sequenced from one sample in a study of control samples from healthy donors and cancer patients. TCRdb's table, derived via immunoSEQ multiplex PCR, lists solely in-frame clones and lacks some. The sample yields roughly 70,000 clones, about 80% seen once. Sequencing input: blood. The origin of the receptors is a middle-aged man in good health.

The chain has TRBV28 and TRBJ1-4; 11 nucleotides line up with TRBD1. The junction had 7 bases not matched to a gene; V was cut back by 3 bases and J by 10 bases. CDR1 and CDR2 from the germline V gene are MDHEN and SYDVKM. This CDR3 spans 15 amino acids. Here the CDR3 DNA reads TGTGCCAGCAGTTTCCCCACCGGGACAGGGGGAAAACTGTTTTTT. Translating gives CASSFPTGTGGKLFF.

The DNA of the CDR3 is TGTGCCAACTCAAAAAAGATAAAAACACCTCAGTACTTC. Translating gives CANSKKIKTPQYF. The rearrangement links TRBV2 to TRBJ2-4; no definite D call. Germline loops: CDR1 SNHLY, CDR2 FYNNEI. There are 13 residues in the CDR3. Trimming removed 10 bases at V and 12 bases at J, with 22 bases between. Full variable domain (remainder filled in from reference TRBV2 and TRBJ2-4): EPEVTQTPSHQVTQMGQEVILRCVPISNHLYFYWYRQILGQKVEFLVSFYNNEISEKSEIFDDQFSVERPDGSNFTLKIRSTKLEDSAMYFCANSKKIKTPQYFGAGTRLSVL.

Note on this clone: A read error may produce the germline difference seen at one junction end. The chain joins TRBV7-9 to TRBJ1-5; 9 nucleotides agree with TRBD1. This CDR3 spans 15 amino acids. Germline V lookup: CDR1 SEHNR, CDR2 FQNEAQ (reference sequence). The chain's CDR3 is CASSSGQGSNQPQHF. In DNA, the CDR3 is TGTGCCAGTAGCTCGGGACAGGGAAGCAATCAGCCCCAGCATTTT.

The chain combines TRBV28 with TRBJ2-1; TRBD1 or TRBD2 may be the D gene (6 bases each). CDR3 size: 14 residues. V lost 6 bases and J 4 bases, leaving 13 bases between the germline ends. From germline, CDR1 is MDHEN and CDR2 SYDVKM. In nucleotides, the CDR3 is TGTGCCAGCAGGGGGGGCCATCATTACAATGAGCAGTTCTTC. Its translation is CASRGGHHYNEQFF.

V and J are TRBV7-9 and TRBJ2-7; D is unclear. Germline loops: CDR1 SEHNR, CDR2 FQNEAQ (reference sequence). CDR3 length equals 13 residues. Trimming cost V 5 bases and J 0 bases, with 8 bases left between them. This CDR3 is CASSLPFSYEQYF. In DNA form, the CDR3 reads TGTGCCAGCAGCCTTCCCTTCTCCTACGAGCAGTACTTC.

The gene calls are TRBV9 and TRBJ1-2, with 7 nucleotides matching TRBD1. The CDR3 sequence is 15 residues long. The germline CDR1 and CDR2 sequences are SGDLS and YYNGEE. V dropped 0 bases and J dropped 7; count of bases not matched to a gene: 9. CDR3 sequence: CASSVALTGVGGYTF. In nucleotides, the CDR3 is TGTGCCAGCAGCGTAGCCCTTACAGGGGTTGGTGGCTACACCTTC.

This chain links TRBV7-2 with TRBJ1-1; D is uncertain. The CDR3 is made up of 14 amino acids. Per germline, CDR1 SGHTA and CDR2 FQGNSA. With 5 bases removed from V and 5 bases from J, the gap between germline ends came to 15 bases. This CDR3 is CASSPGWAGTEAFF. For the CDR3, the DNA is TGTGCCAGCAGCCCCGGTTGGGCGGGAACTGAAGCTTTCTTT.

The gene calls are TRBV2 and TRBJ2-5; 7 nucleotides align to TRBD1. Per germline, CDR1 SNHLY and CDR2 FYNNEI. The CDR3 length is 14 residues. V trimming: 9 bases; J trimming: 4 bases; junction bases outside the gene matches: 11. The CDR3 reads CASILTGSSETQYF. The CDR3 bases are TGTGCCAGTATTTTGACAGGGAGTTCAGAGACCCAGTACTTC.

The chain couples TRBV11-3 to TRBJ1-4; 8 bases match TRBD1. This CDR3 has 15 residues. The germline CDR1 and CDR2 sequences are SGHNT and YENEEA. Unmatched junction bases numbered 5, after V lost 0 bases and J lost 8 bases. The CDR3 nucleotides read TGTGCCAGCAGCTTAGATCCAGGGGGCATCGAAAAACTGTTTTTT. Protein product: CASSLDPGGIEKLFF.

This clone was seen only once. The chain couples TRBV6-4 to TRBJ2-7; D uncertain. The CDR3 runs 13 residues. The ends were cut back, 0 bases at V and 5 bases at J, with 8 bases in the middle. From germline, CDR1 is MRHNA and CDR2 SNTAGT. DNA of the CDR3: TGTGCCAGCAGTGACTCGGCCAATGACGAGCAGTACTTC. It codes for CASSDSANDEQYF.

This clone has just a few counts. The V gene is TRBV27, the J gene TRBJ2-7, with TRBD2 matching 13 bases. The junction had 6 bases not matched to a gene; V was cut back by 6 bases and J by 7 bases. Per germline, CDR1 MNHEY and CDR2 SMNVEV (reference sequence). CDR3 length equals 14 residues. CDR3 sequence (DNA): TGTGCCAGCAGCGGGGGACTAGCGGGGAGTGAGCAGTACTTC. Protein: CASSGGLAGSEQYF.

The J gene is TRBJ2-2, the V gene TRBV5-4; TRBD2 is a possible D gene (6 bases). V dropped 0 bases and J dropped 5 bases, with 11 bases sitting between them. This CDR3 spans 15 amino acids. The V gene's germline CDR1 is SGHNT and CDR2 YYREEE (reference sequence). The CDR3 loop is CASSLVRGSTGELFF. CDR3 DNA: TGTGCCAGCAGCTTGGTACGGGGGAGTACCGGGGAGCTGTTTTTT.

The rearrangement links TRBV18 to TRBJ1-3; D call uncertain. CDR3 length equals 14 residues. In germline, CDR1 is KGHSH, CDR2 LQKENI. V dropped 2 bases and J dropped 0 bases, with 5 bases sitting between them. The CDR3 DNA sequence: TGTGCCAGCTCACCAGAGAGCTCTGGAAACACCATATATTTT. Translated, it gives CASSPESSGNTIYF.

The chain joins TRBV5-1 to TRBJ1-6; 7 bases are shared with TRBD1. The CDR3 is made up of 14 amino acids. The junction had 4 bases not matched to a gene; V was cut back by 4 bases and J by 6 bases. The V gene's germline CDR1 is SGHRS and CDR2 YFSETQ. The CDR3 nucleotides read TGCGCCAGCAGCAACCGGGACAGTAATTCACCCCTCCACTTT. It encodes CASSNRDSNSPLHF.

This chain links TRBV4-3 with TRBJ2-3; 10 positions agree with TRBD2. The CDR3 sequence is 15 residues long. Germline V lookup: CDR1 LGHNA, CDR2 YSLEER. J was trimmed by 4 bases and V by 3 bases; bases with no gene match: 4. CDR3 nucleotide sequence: TGCGCCAGCAGCCATATTACTAGCGGGGCAGATACGCAGTATTTT. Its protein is CASSHITSGADTQYF.

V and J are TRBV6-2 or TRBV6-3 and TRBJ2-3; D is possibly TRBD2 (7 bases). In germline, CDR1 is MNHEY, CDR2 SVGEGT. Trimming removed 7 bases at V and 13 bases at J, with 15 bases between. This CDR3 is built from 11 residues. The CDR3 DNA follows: TGTGCCAGCACCCCGGGGGGCCGAGAGTATTTT. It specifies CASTPGGREYF.

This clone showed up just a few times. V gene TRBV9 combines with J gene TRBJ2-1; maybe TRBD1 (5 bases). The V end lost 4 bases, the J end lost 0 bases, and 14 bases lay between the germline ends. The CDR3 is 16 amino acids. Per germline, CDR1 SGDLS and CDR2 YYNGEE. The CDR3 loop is CASSPSRQSSYNEQFF. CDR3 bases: TGTGCCAGCAGCCCCTCTCGACAGAGCTCCTACAATGAGCAGTTCTTC.

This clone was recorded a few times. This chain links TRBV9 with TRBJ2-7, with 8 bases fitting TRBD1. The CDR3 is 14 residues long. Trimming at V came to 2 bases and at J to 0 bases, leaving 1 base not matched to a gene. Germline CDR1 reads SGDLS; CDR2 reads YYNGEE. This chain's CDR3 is CASSVDRVSYEQYF. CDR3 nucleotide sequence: TGTGCCAGCAGCGTGGACAGGGTCTCCTACGAGCAGTACTTC.

DNA of the CDR3: TGTGCCAGCAGTTTAGAGGTCTCCTACGAGCAGTACTTC. Its protein is CASSLEVSYEQYF. The chain is built from TRBV12-3 or TRBV12-4 and TRBJ2-7, with D uncertain. There are 13 residues in the CDR3. V dropped 1 base and J dropped 0 bases, with 4 bases sitting between them.

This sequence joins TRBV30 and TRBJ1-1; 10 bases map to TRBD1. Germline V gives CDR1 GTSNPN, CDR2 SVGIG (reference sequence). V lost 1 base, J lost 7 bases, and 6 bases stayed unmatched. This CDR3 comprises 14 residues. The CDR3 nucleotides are TGTGCCTGGAGTGCACAAGGACAGGGGGATGAAGCTTTCTTT. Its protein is CAWSAQGQGDEAFF. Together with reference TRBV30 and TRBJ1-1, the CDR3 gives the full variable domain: SQTIHQWPATLVQPVGSPLSLECTVEGTSNPNLYWYRQAAGRGLQLLFYSVGIGQISSEVPQNLSASRPQDRQFILSSKKLLLSDSGFYLCAWSAQGQGDEAFFGQGTRLTVV.

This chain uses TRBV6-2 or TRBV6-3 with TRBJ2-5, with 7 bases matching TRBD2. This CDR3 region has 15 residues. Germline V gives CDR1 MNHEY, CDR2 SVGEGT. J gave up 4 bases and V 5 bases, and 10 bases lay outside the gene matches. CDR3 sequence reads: CASSPSSGGVETQYF. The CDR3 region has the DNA TGTGCCAGCAGTCCCAGTTCTGGGGGGGTAGAGACCCAGTACTTC.

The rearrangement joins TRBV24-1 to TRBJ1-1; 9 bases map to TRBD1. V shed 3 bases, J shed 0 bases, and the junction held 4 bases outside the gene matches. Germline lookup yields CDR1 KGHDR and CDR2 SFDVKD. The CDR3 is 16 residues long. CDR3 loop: CATSDGNRGLNTEAFF. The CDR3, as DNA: TGTGCCACCAGTGATGGAAACAGGGGGCTGAACACTGAAGCTTTCTTT.

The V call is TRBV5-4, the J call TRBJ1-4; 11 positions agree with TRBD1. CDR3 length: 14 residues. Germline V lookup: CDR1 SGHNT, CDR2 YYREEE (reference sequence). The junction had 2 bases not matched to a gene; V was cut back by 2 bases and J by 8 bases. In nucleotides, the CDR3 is TGTGCCAGCAGCTTAAGGGACAGGGGGGAAAAACTGTTTTTT. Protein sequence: CASSLRDRGEKLFF.

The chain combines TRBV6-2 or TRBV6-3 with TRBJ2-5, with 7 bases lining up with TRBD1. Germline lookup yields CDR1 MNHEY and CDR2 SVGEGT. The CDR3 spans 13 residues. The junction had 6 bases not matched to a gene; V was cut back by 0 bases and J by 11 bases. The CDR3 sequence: CASSYSLTGPQYF. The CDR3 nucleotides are TGTGCCAGCAGTTACTCCCTGACAGGGCCGCAGTACTTC.

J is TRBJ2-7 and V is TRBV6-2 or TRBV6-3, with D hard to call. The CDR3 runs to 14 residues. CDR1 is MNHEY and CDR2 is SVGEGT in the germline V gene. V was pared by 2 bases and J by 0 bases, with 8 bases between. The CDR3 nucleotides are TGTGCCAGCAGTTACCCAGCCGGCTCCTACGAGCAGTACTTC. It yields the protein CASSYPAGSYEQYF.